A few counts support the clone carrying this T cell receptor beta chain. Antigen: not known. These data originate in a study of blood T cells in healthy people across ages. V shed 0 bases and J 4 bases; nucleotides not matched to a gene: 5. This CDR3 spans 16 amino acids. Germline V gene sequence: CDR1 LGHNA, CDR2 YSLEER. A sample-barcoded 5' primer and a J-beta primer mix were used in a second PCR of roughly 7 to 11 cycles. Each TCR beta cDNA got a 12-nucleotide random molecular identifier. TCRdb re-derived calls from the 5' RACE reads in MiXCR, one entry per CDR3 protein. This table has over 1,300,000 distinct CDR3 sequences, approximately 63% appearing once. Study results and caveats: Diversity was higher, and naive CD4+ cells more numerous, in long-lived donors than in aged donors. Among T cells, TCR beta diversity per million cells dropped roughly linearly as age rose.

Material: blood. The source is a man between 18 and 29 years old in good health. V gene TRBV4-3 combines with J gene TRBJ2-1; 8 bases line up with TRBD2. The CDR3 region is CASSQDRGGGYNEQFF. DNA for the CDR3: TGCGCCAGCAGCCAAGATCGGGGCGGGGGGTACAATGAGCAGTTCTTC.